This TCR beta chain was captured in a study of T cells in Graves' hyperthyroidism and ophthalmopathy. Study as a whole: Peripheral blood was drawn at first diagnosis, prior to all treatment. Study-wide points: In validation, the model predicted ophthalmopathy. These predictions came a median approximately 6.5 months before onset.

This clonotype was picked up many times. Its target is unknown. Over 18 months, lack of ophthalmopathy progression marked Graves' hyperthyroidism as stable. On the basis of clinical symptoms, serum thyroxine and TRAb, thyroid ultrasound and orbital computed tomography, diagnoses were made. Amplification yielded TCR beta CDR3 regions, with RNA transcripts as the source. The HTBI primer set drove a first-round RT-PCR of the TCR CDR3. Each CDR3 protein gets one entry after TCRdb re-called the multiplex PCR reads with MiXCR. In the table there are 350,000 to 400,000 distinct CDR3 sequences, around 13% of which are singletons. The CDR3 runs 16 residues. Looked up from germline, CDR1 is MNHNS and CDR2 is SASEGT. Trimming pared 7 bases from V and 5 bases from J, leaving 24 bases between.

This chain links TRBV6-1 with TRBJ2-7, with a tentative D call TRBD1 (6 bases). The receptor was isolated from a woman aged 55-70 years with Graves' hyperthyroidism. Material for sequencing was blood. CDR3 DNA sequence: TGTGCCAGCACCACAGCAGGGGCAGGGAATTCCCACGAGCAGTACTTC. It specifies CASTTAGAGNSHEQYF.